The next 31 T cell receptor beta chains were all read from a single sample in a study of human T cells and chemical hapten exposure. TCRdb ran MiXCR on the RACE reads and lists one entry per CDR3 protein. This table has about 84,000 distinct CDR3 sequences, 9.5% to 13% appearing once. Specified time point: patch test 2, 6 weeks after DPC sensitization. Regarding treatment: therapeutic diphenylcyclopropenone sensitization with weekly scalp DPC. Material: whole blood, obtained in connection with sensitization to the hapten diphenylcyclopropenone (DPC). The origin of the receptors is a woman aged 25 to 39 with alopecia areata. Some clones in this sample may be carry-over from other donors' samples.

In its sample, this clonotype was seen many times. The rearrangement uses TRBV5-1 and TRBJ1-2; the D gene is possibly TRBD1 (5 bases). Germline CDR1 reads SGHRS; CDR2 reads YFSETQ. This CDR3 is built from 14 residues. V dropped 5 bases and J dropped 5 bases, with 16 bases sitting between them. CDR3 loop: CASREAGLPYGYTF. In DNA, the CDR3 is TGCGCCAGCAGAGAGGCAGGGCTCCCTTATGGCTACACCTTC.

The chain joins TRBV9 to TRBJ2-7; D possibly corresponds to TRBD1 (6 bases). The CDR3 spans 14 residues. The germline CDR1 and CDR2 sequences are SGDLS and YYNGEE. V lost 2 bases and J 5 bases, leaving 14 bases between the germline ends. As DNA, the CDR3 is TGTGCCAGCAGCGTCGGGACAATCGGCGACGAGCAGTACTTC. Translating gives CASSVGTIGDEQYF.

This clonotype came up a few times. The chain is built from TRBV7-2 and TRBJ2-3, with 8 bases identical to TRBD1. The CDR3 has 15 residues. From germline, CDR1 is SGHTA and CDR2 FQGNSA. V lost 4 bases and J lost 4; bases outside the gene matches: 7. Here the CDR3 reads CASSSGQGEADTQYF. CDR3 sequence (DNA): TGTGCCAGCAGCTCAGGACAGGGTGAAGCAGATACGCAGTATTTT.

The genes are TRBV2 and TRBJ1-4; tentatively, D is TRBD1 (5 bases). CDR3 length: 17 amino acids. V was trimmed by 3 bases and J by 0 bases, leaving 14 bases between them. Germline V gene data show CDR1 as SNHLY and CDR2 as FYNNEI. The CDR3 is CASSDDSGFATNEKLFF. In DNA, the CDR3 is TGTGCCAGCAGTGATGATTCAGGGTTTGCAACTAATGAAAAACTGTTTTTT.

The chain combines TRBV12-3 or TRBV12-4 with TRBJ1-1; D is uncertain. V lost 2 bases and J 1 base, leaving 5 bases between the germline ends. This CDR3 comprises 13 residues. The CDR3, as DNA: TGTGCCAGCAGTTTACACAGGAACACTGAAGCTTTCTTT. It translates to CASSLHRNTEAFF.

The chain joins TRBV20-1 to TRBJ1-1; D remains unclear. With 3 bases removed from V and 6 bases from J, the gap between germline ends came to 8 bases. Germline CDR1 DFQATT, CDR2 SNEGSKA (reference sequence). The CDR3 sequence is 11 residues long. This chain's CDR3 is CSARAGSEAFF. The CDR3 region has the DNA TGCAGTGCTAGGGCGGGCTCTGAAGCTTTCTTT.

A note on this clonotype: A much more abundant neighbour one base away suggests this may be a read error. CDR3: CVSSLALMRGGKEWEKLFF. CDR3 nucleotide sequence: TGTGTCAGCAGCTTAGCGCTAATGCGTGGGGGGAAGGAGTGGGAAAAACTGTTTTTT. V gene TRBV7-2 combines with J gene TRBJ1-4, with D possibly being TRBD1 (5 bases). This CDR3 comprises 19 residues. Per germline, CDR1 SGHTA and CDR2 FQGNSA.

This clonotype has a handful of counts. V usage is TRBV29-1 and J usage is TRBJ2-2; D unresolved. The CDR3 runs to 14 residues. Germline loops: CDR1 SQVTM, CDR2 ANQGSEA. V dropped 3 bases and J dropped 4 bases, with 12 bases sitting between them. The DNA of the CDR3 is TGCAGCGTTGACACAGTTGGAGCCACCGGGGAGCTGTTTTTT. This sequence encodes CSVDTVGATGELFF.

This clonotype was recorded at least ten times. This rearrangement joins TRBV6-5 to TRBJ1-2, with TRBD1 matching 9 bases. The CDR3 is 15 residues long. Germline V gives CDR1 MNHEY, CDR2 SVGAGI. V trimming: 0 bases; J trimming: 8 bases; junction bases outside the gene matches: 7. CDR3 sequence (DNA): TGTGCCAGCAGTTACTCTCTACAGGGGGCAGTGGGCTACACCTTC. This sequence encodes CASSYSLQGAVGYTF.

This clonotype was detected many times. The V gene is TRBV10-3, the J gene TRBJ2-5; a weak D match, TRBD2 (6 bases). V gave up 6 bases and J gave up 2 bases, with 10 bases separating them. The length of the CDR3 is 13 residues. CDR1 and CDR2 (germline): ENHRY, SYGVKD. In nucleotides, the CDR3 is TGTGCCATCAGGCGGGACCTGCAAGAGACCCAGTACTTC. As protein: CAIRRDLQETQYF.

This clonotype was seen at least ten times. The CDR3 DNA reads as TGTGCCAGCAGCCGAACGACACCAGAAGAGACCCAGTACTTC. Translating gives CASSRTTPEETQYF. The J gene is TRBJ2-5, the V gene TRBV7-9; D not certain. Germline V gene data show CDR1 as SEHNR and CDR2 as FQNEAQ (reference sequence). The CDR3 sequence is 14 residues long. V was cut by 5 bases and J by 3 bases, with 13 bases left in between.

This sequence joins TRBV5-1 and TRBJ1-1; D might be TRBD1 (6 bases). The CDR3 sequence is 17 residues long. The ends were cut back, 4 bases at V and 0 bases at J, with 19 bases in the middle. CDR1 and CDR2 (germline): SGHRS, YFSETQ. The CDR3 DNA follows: TGCGCCAGCAGCCCTGCCGTGGGGGCAGCGGTGAACACTGAAGCTTTCTTT. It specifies CASSPAVGAAVNTEAFF.

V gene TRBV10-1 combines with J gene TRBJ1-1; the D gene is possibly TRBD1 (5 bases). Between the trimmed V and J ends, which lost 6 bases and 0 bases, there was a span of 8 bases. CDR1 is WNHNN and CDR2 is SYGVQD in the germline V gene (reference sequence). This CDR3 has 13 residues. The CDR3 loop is CASRQGVNTEAFF. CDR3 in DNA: TGCGCCAGCAGGCAGGGTGTGAACACTGAAGCTTTCTTT.

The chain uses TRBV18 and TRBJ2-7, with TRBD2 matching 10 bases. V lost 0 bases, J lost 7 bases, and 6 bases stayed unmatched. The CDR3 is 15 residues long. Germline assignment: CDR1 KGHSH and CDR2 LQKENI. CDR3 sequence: CASSPPSSGSGEQYF. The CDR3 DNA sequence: TGTGCCAGCTCACCACCATCTAGCGGGAGTGGTGAGCAGTACTTC. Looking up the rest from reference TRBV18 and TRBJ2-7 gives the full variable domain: NAGVMQNPRHLVRRRGQEARLRCSPMKGHSHVYWYRQLPEEGLKFMVYLQKENIIDESGMPKERFSAEFPKEGPSILRIQQVVRGDSAAYFCASSPPSSGSGEQYFGPGTRLTVT.

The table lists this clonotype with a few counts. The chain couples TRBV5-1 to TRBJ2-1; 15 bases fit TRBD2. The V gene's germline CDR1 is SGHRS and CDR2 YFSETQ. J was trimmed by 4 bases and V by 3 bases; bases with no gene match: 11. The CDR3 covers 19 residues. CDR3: CASSSGGGLAGGIYNEQFF. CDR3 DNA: TGCGCCAGCAGCTCCGGAGGAGGACTAGCGGGAGGGATTTACAATGAGCAGTTCTTC.

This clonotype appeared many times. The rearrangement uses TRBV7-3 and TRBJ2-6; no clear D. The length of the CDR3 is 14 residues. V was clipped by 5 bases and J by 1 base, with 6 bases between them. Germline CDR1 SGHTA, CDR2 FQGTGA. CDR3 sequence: CASSPFSGANVLTF. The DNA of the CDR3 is TGTGCCAGCAGCCCTTTTTCTGGGGCCAACGTCCTGACTTTC.

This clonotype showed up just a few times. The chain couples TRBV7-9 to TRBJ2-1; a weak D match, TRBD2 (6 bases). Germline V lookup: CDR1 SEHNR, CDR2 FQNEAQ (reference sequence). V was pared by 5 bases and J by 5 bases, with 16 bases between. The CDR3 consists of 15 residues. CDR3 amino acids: CASSRMTSAHNEQFF. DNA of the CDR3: TGTGCCAGCAGCCGAATGACTAGTGCCCACAATGAGCAGTTCTTC.

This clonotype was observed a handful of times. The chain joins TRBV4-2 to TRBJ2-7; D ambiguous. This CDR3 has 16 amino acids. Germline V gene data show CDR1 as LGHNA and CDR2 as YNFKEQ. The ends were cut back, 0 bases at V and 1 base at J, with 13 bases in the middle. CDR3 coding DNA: TGTGCCAGCAGCCAAGACATGAGTAAAGGGTCCTACGAGCAGTACTTC. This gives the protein CASSQDMSKGSYEQYF.

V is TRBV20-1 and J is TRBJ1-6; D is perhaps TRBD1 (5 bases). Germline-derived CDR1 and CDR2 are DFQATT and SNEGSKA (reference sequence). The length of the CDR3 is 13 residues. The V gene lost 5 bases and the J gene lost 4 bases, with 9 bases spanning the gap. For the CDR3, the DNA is TGCAGTGCTCCTGACAGATATAATTCACCCCTCCACTTT. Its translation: CSAPDRYNSPLHF.

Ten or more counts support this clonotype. The CDR3 loop is CASSEKGYEAFF. In nucleotides, the CDR3 is TGTGCCAGCAGCGAGAAGGGCTACGAAGCTTTCTTT. The V gene is TRBV7-9, the J gene TRBJ1-1; D ambiguous. Germline V gene sequence: CDR1 SEHNR, CDR2 FQNEAQ (reference sequence). V was clipped by 5 bases and J by 8 bases, with 12 bases between them. CDR3 length equals 12 residues.

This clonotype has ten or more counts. The CDR3 region is CASSFPGSRDEKLFF. The CDR3 DNA sequence: TGTGCCAGCAGCTTCCCCGGGTCGAGGGATGAAAAACTGTTTTTT. This chain connects TRBV5-6 to TRBJ1-4; D is uncertain. V lost 2 bases and J 6 bases, leaving 14 bases between the germline ends. There are 15 residues in the CDR3. Looked up from germline, CDR1 is SGHDT and CDR2 is YYEEEE.

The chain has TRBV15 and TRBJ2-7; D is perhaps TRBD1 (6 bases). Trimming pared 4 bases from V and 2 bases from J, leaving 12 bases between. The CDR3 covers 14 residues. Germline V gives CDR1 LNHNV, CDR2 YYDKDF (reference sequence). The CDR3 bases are TGTGCCACCAGCATTAACAGGGTACCCTACGAGCAGTACTTC. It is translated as CATSINRVPYEQYF.

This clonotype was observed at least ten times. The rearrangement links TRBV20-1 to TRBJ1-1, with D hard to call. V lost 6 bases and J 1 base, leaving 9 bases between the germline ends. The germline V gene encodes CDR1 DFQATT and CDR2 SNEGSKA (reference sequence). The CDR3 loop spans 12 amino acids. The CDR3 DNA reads TGCAGTGCCTATCCAGAGAACACTGAAGCTTTCTTT. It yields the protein CSAYPENTEAFF.

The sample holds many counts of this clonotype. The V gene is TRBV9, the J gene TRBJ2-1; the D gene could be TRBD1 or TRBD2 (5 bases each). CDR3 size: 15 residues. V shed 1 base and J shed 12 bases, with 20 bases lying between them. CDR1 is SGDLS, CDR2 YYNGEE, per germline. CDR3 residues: CASSVLSGTTSGQFF. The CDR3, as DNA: TGTGCCAGCAGCGTACTCTCGGGGACGACCTCTGGGCAGTTCTTC.

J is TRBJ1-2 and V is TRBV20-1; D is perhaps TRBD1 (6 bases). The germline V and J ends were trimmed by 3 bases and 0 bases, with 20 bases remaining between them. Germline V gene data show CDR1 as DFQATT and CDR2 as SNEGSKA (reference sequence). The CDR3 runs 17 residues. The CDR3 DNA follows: TGCAGTGCTAGCCCCATAGGGGGAGGCGTAGCTAACTATGGCTACACCTTC. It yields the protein CSASPIGGGVANYGYTF.

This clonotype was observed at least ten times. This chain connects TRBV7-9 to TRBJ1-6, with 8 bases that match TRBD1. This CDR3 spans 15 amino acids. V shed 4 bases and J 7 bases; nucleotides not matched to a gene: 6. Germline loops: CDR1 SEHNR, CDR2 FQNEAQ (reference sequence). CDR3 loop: CASSWTGSRNSPLHF. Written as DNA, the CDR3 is TGTGCCAGCAGCTGGACAGGGTCGCGGAATTCACCCCTCCACTTT.

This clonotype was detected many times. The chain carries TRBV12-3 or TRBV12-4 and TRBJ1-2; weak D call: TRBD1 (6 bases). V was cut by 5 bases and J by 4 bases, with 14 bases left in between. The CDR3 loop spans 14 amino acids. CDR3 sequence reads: CASSPRDTPYGYTF. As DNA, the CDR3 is TGTGCCAGCAGTCCCCGGGACACCCCCTATGGCTACACCTTC.

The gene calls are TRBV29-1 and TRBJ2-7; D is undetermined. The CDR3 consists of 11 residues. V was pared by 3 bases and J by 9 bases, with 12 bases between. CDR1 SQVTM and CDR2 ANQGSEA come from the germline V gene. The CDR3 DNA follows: TGCAGCGTTGATACGTACGTGGGGCAGTACTTC. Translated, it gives CSVDTYVGQYF.

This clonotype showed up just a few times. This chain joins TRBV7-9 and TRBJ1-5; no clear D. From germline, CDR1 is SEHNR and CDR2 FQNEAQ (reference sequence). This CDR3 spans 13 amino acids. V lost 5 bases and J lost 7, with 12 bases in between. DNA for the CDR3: TGTGCCAGCAGCGTATCCGGGGAGCAGCCCCAGCATTTT. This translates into CASSVSGEQPQHF.

The CDR3 is CASSLAEVEQFF. In DNA, the CDR3 is TGTGCCAGCAGCCTGGCGGAAGTTGAGCAGTTCTTC. The rearrangement links TRBV14 to TRBJ2-1; D not resolved. V was clipped by 4 bases and J by 9 bases, with 10 bases between them. The CDR3 consists of 12 residues. CDR1 and CDR2 from the germline V gene are SGHDN and FVKESK.

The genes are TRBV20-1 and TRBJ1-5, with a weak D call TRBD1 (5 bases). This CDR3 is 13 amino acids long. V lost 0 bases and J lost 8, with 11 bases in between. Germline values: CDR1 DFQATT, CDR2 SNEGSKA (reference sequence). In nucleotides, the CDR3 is TGCAGTGCTAGAGATGGGGCCCGCGAGCCCCAGCATTTT. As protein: CSARDGAREPQHF.